The next 28 T cell receptor beta chains were all read from a single sample in a study of regulatory T cells in long-lasting Graves disease. Arm-PCR of CDR3 regions and iRepertoire HTBI primers were the basis on which TCR beta libraries were built. TCRdb passed the multiplex PCR reads through MiXCR, listing each CDR3 protein once. The sample lists hundreds of thousands of distinct CDR3 sequences, about 16% seen once, with under 20% in the top ten. Regarding time point: newly diagnosed GD, antithyroid drugs for less than 3 months. PBMCs were the source of the RNA used for TCR sequencing. The sample was also reused in another study, on T cells in Graves' hyperthyroidism and ophthalmopathy.

Sequences were derived from peripheral blood mononuclear cells (PBMCs), sampled at new diagnosis, from a patient treated with antithyroid drugs. The receptors derive from a woman in her twenties or thirties with Graves disease.

J is TRBJ2-1 and V is TRBV5-5, with a tentative D call TRBD1 (5 bases). Germline-derived CDR1 and CDR2 are SGHKS and YYEKEE (reference sequence). This CDR3 spans 15 amino acids. V shed 4 bases and J shed 0 bases, with 11 bases lying between them. The CDR3 protein is CASSRQLTSYNEQFF. The CDR3 coding sequence is TGTGCCAGCAGCCGACAGCTGACCTCCTACAATGAGCAGTTCTTC.

The sample holds many counts of this clonotype. The J gene is TRBJ2-1, the V gene TRBV7-9; D tentatively reads TRBD1 or TRBD2 (5 bases each). Per the germline V gene, CDR1 is SEHNR and CDR2 is FQNEAQ (reference sequence). The CDR3 is 13 residues long. Trimming cost V 7 bases and J 5 bases, with 12 bases left between them. The CDR3 DNA follows: TGTGCCAGCACCGGGACCGAGGACAATGAGCAGTTCTTC. It is translated as CASTGTEDNEQFF.

This clonotype came up once. This clone may be a read error of a much larger clone one base away. The rearrangement uses TRBV5-1 and TRBJ1-2; D possibly corresponds to TRBD1 (6 bases). The germline gives CDR1 SGHRS, CDR2 YFSETQ. The CDR3 contains 15 residues. The CDR3: CASSLSGAPEIGYIF. The CDR3 region has the DNA TGCGCCAGCAGCTTGTCAGGGGCTCCTGAGATCGGCTACATCTTC. The full variable domain, in which reference TRBV5-1 and TRBJ1-2 provide the parts outside the CDR3, is KAGVTQTPRYLIKTRGQQVTLSCSPISGHRSVSWYQQTPGQGLQFLFEYFSETQRNKGNFPGRFSGRQFSNSRSEMNVSTLELGDSALYLCASSLSGAPEIGYIFGSGTRLTVV.

J is TRBJ2-7 and V is TRBV20-1; TRBD1 aligns across 9 bases. The CDR3 has 15 amino acids. V shed 0 bases, J shed 4 bases, and the junction held 7 bases outside the gene matches. The germline gives CDR1 DFQATT, CDR2 SNEGSKA (reference sequence). This CDR3 reads CSARDQRTGVYEQYF. The DNA of the CDR3 is TGCAGTGCTAGAGACCAACGGACAGGGGTGTACGAGCAGTACTTC.

This clonotype was seen at least ten times. The genes are TRBV7-2 and TRBJ1-5; D not certain. This CDR3 spans 16 amino acids. V gave up 2 bases and J gave up 6 bases, with 17 bases separating them. Per the germline V gene, CDR1 is SGHTA and CDR2 is FQGNSA. CDR3 sequence: CASSLSGQRIAQPQHF. CDR3 DNA sequence: TGTGCCAGCAGCTTATCGGGTCAGCGAATAGCTCAGCCCCAGCATTTT.

This chain links TRBV12-3 or TRBV12-4 with TRBJ2-3; maybe TRBD2 (5 bases). V lost 3 bases to trimming and J lost 1 base, with 11 bases between them. This CDR3 contains 15 residues. CDR3 DNA: TGTGCCAGCAGTTTTTATTCCGGGGGCACAGATACGCAGTATTTT. Translated, it gives CASSFYSGGTDTQYF.

This clonotype was seen many times. The chain employs TRBV12-3 or TRBV12-4 and TRBJ1-1; no definite D call. This CDR3 has 16 residues. V shed 3 bases and J shed 0 bases, with 14 bases lying between them. CDR3 sequence reads: CASSFAAFPLNTEAFF. The CDR3 nucleotides are TGTGCCAGCAGTTTCGCGGCCTTCCCCCTGAACACTGAAGCTTTCTTT.

This clonotype was counted at least ten times. V and J are TRBV12-3 or TRBV12-4 and TRBJ1-5; no definite D call. The CDR3 runs to 15 residues. V was trimmed by 0 bases and J by 5 bases, leaving 11 bases between them. In nucleotides, the CDR3 is TGTGCCAGCAGTTTAGCCAGGTCCGTCGATCAGCCCCAGCATTTT. Its translation is CASSLARSVDQPQHF.

This clonotype was detected ten times or more. This chain uses TRBV27 with TRBJ1-1; unclear D gene. V lost 7 bases, J lost 1 base, and 10 bases lay in between. This CDR3 has 13 residues. Germline CDR1 is MNHEY and CDR2 is SMNVEV (reference sequence). The CDR3 sequence is CASNYRENTEAFF. CDR3 in DNA: TGTGCCAGCAACTATCGGGAGAACACTGAAGCTTTCTTT.

This clonotype occurred a few times. The chain carries TRBV5-1 and TRBJ1-6; D gene unclear. Germline V gene data show CDR1 as SGHRS and CDR2 as YFSETQ. The CDR3 totals 13 residues. V dropped 2 bases and J dropped 10 bases, with 10 bases sitting between them. The DNA for the CDR3 is TGCGCCAGCAGCTTTGAAGGCGGGTCACCCCTCCACTTT. Residues: CASSFEGGSPLHF.

This clonotype turned up a few times. The chain has TRBV30 and TRBJ1-3; D is unclear. CDR3 size: 13 residues. With 1 base removed from V and 1 base from J, the gap between germline ends came to 5 bases. CDR1 and CDR2 (germline): GTSNPN, SVGIG (reference sequence). Here the CDR3 reads CAWSAGSGNTIYF. CDR3 nucleotide sequence: TGTGCCTGGAGTGCCGGGTCTGGAAACACCATATATTTT.

This clonotype has ten or more counts. V is TRBV5-1 and J is TRBJ1-2; TRBD1 agrees at 9 bases. Unmatched junction bases numbered 16, after V lost 7 bases and J lost 6 bases. This CDR3 spans 16 amino acids. Germline V gene data show CDR1 as SGHRS and CDR2 as YFSETQ. The CDR3 bases are TGCGCCAGCCGCAGCCAACCTTCGGGACAGGGCGATGGCTACACCTTC. Its protein product is CASRSQPSGQGDGYTF.

In this sample, this clonotype turned up a few times. The chain is built from TRBV19 and TRBJ1-4; no reliable D call. Germline-derived CDR1 and CDR2 are LNHDA and SQIVND (reference sequence). V was pared by 3 bases and J by 4 bases, with 12 bases between. The CDR3 sequence is 15 residues long. In DNA, the CDR3 is TGTGCCAGTAGTATTCGGTCCGGAGGTAATGAAAAACTGTTTTTT. Its protein is CASSIRSGGNEKLFF.

This clonotype was seen many times. The V and J genes are TRBV2 and TRBJ2-5; 9 bases fit TRBD2. This CDR3 comprises 15 residues. The germline V gene has CDR1 SNHLY and CDR2 FYNNEI. J lost 1 base, V lost 10 bases, and 10 bases had no gene match. The CDR3 sequence is CATLAEREVQETQYF. CDR3 in DNA: TGTGCCACCCTGGCCGAGCGGGAGGTCCAAGAGACCCAGTACTTC. The full variable domain, completed using reference TRBV2 and TRBJ2-5, is EPEVTQTPSHQVTQMGQEVILRCVPISNHLYFYWYRQILGQKVEFLVSFYNNEISEKSEIFDDQFSVERPDGSNFTLKIRSTKLEDSAMYFCATLAEREVQETQYFGPGTRLLVL.

J is TRBJ2-1 and V is TRBV24-1; possibly TRBD2 for D (6 bases). The CDR3 loop spans 16 amino acids. Per the germline V gene, CDR1 is KGHDR and CDR2 is SFDVKD. V shed 1 base and J shed 3 bases, with 12 bases lying between them. CDR3 nucleotide sequence: TGTGCCACCAGTGATTTTAGCGGCCCTAACTACAATGAGCAGTTCTTC. This translates into CATSDFSGPNYNEQFF.

This clonotype has only a few counts. The chain joins TRBV5-4 to TRBJ1-2; 8 bases align to TRBD1. V gave up 4 bases and J gave up 4 bases; unmatched junction bases: 6. The CDR3 has 14 residues. CDR1 SGHNT and CDR2 YYREEE come from the germline V gene (reference sequence). The CDR3 DNA reads as TGTGCCAGCAGCGGGAGACAGGGGCTCTATGGCTACACCTTC. This codes for CASSGRQGLYGYTF.

A note on this clonotype: A read error may produce the germline difference seen at one junction end. The gene calls are TRBV18 and TRBJ2-5, with D perhaps assigned TRBD1 or TRBD2 (6 bases each). This CDR3 has 13 amino acids. Germline V gene sequence: CDR1 KGHSH, CDR2 LQKENI. The CDR3 DNA sequence: TGTGCCATCTCACCACAGGGAGGAGAGACCCAGTACTTC. Its protein product is CAISPQGGETQYF.

The V call is TRBV6-2 or TRBV6-3, the J call TRBJ2-5, with 8 bases lining up with TRBD2. CDR1 is MNHEY and CDR2 is SVGEGT in the germline V gene. The CDR3 spans 13 residues. V was pared by 6 bases and J by 4 bases, with 4 bases of the junction left unmatched. CDR3 residues: CASRTLAGETQYF. CDR3 coding DNA: TGTGCCAGCAGAACCCTAGCGGGAGAGACCCAGTACTTC.

V and J are TRBV6-4 and TRBJ2-1; maybe TRBD2 (6 bases). Trimming took 4 bases from V and 7 from J, leaving 14 bases between them. CDR3 size: 14 residues. In germline, CDR1 is MRHNA, CDR2 SNTAGT. CDR3 region: CASSGSAEGNEQFF. For the CDR3, the DNA is TGTGCCAGCAGTGGATCGGCGGAGGGGAATGAGCAGTTCTTC.

This clonotype appeared many times. V usage is TRBV11-1 and J usage is TRBJ2-5, with D possibly matching TRBD1 (5 bases). This CDR3 spans 18 amino acids. Trimming cost V 2 bases and J 3 bases, with 22 bases left between them. Germline loops: CDR1 SGHAT, CDR2 FQDESV (reference sequence). The chain's CDR3 is CASSLSGMQGQSKETQYF. In nucleotides, the CDR3 is TGTGCCAGCAGCTTAAGTGGTATGCAGGGTCAATCTAAAGAGACCCAGTACTTC.

The table lists this clonotype with a few counts. The CDR3 protein is CASSTQGKGSNGYTF. The CDR3 DNA is TGTGCCAGCAGTACTCAGGGAAAGGGTTCCAATGGCTACACCTTC. The chain has TRBV27 and TRBJ1-2; a possible D gene is TRBD1 (5 bases). The V end lost 5 bases, the J end lost 6 bases, and 19 bases lay between the germline ends. CDR1 and CDR2 (germline): MNHEY, SMNVEV (reference sequence). This CDR3 spans 15 amino acids.

This clonotype was seen ten or more times. The genes are TRBV7-9 and TRBJ1-1; the D gene is possibly TRBD1 (5 bases). This CDR3 is 15 amino acids long. Looked up from germline, CDR1 is SEHNR and CDR2 is FQNEAQ (reference sequence). Trimming took 7 bases from V and 3 from J, leaving 18 bases between them. The CDR3 spells CASIITPRGDTEAFF. In DNA form, the CDR3 reads TGTGCCAGCATAATCACCCCCAGAGGGGACACTGAAGCTTTCTTT.

The V call is TRBV20-1, the J call TRBJ2-4; TRBD1 aligns across 8 bases. Losses at the gene ends were 1 base for V and 8 bases for J; bases not matched to a gene: 1. The CDR3 loop spans 12 amino acids. Germline V gene data show CDR1 as DFQATT and CDR2 as SNEGSKA (reference sequence). The CDR3 DNA sequence: TGCAGTGCTAGAGTACAGGGGGACATTCAGTACTTC. Translation gives CSARVQGDIQYF.

This clonotype was found many times. This chain uses TRBV11-2 with TRBJ2-3; D is perhaps TRBD1 or TRBD2 (6 bases each). Trimming took off 5 bases at V and 6 bases at J, with 12 bases between the two ends. Looked up from germline, CDR1 is SGHAT and CDR2 is FQNNGV. This CDR3 is built from 13 residues. The CDR3 DNA is TGTGCCAGCAGCCAACAGGGAGGTGATACGCAGTATTTT. This sequence encodes CASSQQGGDTQYF.

This clonotype was seen a handful of times. This chain connects TRBV7-3 to TRBJ1-1; D is possibly TRBD1 (5 bases). This CDR3 contains 15 residues. Trimming shortened V by 3 bases and J by 2 bases, and 13 bases separated the two germline ends. The V gene's germline CDR1 is SGHTA and CDR2 FQGTGA. CDR3 DNA: TGTGCCAGCAGCTTTGACCGGGACTCCAACACTGAAGCTTTCTTT. Encoded protein: CASSFDRDSNTEAFF.

The genes are TRBV6-1 and TRBJ2-6, with D perhaps matching TRBD2 (5 bases). Germline-derived CDR1 and CDR2 are MNHNS and SASEGT. This CDR3 has 15 residues. V lost 6 bases and J lost 0, with 9 bases in between. CDR3 loop: CASRAGTSGANVLTF. CDR3 nucleotide sequence: TGTGCCAGCAGGGCGGGTACCTCTGGGGCCAACGTCCTGACTTTC.

This clonotype was counted ten times or more. This rearrangement joins TRBV6-1 to TRBJ2-1, with a weak D call TRBD2 (5 bases). V dropped 6 bases and J dropped 4 bases, with 22 bases sitting between them. There are 17 residues in the CDR3. Germline V gene lookup returns CDR1 MNHNS and CDR2 SASEGT. This chain's CDR3 is CASRREYQMSGYNEQFF. CDR3 in DNA: TGTGCCAGCAGGAGGGAATATCAAATGAGCGGATACAATGAGCAGTTCTTC.

J is TRBJ1-3 and V is TRBV19, with no clear D. V lost 4 bases and J 0 bases, leaving 10 bases between the germline ends. CDR1 LNHDA and CDR2 SQIVND come from the germline V gene (reference sequence). The CDR3 loop spans 15 amino acids. CDR3 protein: CASSRVRNSGNTIYF. CDR3 sequence (DNA): TGTGCCAGTAGTAGGGTTCGGAACTCTGGAAACACCATATATTTT.